Below are 10 T cell receptor beta chains sequenced from a single sample in a study of human T cells and chemical hapten exposure. Time point meaning: patch test 1, 2 weeks after DPC sensitization. Treatment specified: therapeutic diphenylcyclopropenone sensitization with weekly scalp DPC. TCRdb recomputed calls from the RACE reads with MiXCR, one row per CDR3 protein. The top ten hold about 7% of the sample, which has 180,000 or so distinct CDR3 sequences, about 22% seen once. Sequencing was performed on whole blood, taken in connection with sensitization to the hapten diphenylcyclopropenone (DPC). The receptors were sampled from a woman between 50 and 59 years old with alopecia areata. Some clones in this sample may be carry-over from other donors' samples.

The chain uses TRBV6-1 and TRBJ2-5; the D is unclear. Per germline, CDR1 MNHNS and CDR2 SASEGT. The CDR3 spans 15 residues. V was clipped by 2 bases and J by 4 bases, with 14 bases between them. CDR3 DNA sequence: TGTGCCAGCAGTGAAAATTCAGGCGCTCGAGAGACCCAGTACTTC. Its protein product is CASSENSGARETQYF.

The CDR3 region is CASSSSDGYNQPQHF. CDR3 coding DNA: TGTGCCAGCAGTTCATCGGACGGGTACAATCAGCCCCAGCATTTT. This chain links TRBV12-3 or TRBV12-4 with TRBJ1-5; D gene unclear. V was cut by 4 bases and J by 3 bases, with 13 bases left in between. The CDR3 contains 15 residues.

In its sample, this clonotype was seen a few times. The gene calls are TRBV28 and TRBJ1-5; TRBD1 might be the D (5 bases). Trimming removed 3 bases from V and 7 bases from J, with 16 bases in between. CDR3 length equals 15 residues. Germline loops: CDR1 MDHEN, CDR2 SYDVKM. The CDR3: CASSFPSAGRQPQHF. The DNA of the CDR3 is TGTGCCAGCAGTTTTCCGTCGGCAGGGAGGCAGCCCCAGCATTTT.

This clonotype was seen only a few times. CDR3 bases: TGCAGCGTTGGCAGGGCCGGTGGGGAGCTGTTTTTT. As protein: CSVGRAGGELFF. This sequence joins TRBV29-1 and TRBJ2-2, with D perhaps matching TRBD1 (5 bases). The germline V and J ends were trimmed by 4 bases and 8 bases, with 11 bases remaining between them. CDR1 and CDR2 (germline): SQVTM, ANQGSEA. This CDR3 comprises 12 residues.

This chain joins TRBV12-3 or TRBV12-4 and TRBJ2-2, with TRBD2 matching 13 bases. Unmatched junction bases numbered 6, after V lost 5 bases and J lost 3 bases. CDR3 length: 17 residues. The chain's CDR3 is CASSLRTSGSYTGELFF. The DNA of the CDR3 is TGTGCCAGCAGTCTCCGGACTAGCGGGAGCTACACCGGGGAGCTGTTTTTT.

This clonotype was observed a few times. This chain uses TRBV5-1 with TRBJ1-2; D gene uncertain. The CDR3 sequence is 13 residues long. The ends were cut back, 0 bases at V and 2 bases at J, with 5 bases in the middle. The germline V gene has CDR1 SGHRS and CDR2 YFSETQ. The CDR3 nucleotides are TGCGCCAGCAGCTTGGAATGGAACTATGGCTACACCTTC. The encoded protein is CASSLEWNYGYTF.

The rearrangement links TRBV7-9 to TRBJ2-1; TRBD2 matches 10 bases. Germline V gene data show CDR1 as SEHNR and CDR2 as FQNEAQ (reference sequence). The V and J ends lost 6 bases and 5 bases, in that order; junction bases with no gene match: 7. The CDR3 has 15 amino acids. CDR3 DNA: TGTGCCAGCAGACCCGGGACTAGCGTCAACAATGAGCAGTTCTTC. This gives the protein CASRPGTSVNNEQFF. Using reference TRBV7-9 and TRBJ2-1 for the parts outside the CDR3, the full variable domain is DTGVSQNPRHKITKRGQNVTFRCDPISEHNRLYWYRQTLGQGPEFLTYFQNEAQLEKSRLLSDRFSAERPKGSFSTLEIQRTEQGDSAMYLCASRPGTSVNNEQFFGPGTRLTVL.

The chain couples TRBV6-5 to TRBJ2-4; 7 bases match TRBD1. V gave up 2 bases and J gave up 7 bases; unmatched junction bases: 2. The CDR3 covers 13 residues. Germline V gene data show CDR1 as MNHEY and CDR2 as SVGAGI. CDR3 DNA sequence: TGTGCCAGCAGTTACGTACAGGGGAACATTCAGTACTTC. Its protein is CASSYVQGNIQYF.

This CDR3 reads CSVSGTGGSETQYF. CDR3 nucleotide sequence: TGCAGCGTTTCCGGGACAGGGGGCTCAGAGACCCAGTACTTC. This sequence joins TRBV29-1 and TRBJ2-5, with TRBD1 identical over 12 bases. Germline CDR1 reads SQVTM; CDR2 reads ANQGSEA. Trimming cost V 5 bases and J 4 bases; bases outside gene matches: 5. The CDR3 has 14 residues.

This clonotype was observed a few times. The rearrangement joins TRBV21-1 to TRBJ2-7. TRBV21-1 is given as a pseudogene. The CDR3 totals 11 residues. CDR3 DNA sequence: TGTGCCAGCAGCTGCGGCTACGAGCAGTACTTC. Translating gives CASSCGYEQYF.